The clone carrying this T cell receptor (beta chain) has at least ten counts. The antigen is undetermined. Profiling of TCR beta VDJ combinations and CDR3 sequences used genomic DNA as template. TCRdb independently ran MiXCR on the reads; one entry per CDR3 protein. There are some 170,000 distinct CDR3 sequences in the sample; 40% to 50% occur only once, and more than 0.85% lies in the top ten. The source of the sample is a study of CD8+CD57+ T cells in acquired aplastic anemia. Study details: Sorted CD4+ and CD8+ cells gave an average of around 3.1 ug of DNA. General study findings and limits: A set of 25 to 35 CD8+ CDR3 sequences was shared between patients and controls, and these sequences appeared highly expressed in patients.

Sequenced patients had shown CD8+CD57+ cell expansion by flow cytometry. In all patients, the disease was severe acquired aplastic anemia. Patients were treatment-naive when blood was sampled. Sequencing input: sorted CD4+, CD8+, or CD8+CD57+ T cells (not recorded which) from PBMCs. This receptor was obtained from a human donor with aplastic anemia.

In DNA form, the CDR3 reads TGTGCCAGCAGCGTCGGACTAGCGGGGCCCGGAGATACGCAGTATTTT. Translated: CASSVGLAGPGDTQYF. V usage is TRBV9 and J usage is TRBJ2-3; 12 nucleotides match TRBD2. The CDR3 loop spans 16 amino acids. The V gene's germline CDR1 is SGDLS and CDR2 YYNGEE. The J segment lost 5 bases and the V segment lost 2 bases, leaving 6 bases of the junction unmatched.